This T cell receptor beta chain stems from a study of OX40 agonist ivuxolimab in advanced cancers. Study information: The study gave patients intravenous ivuxolimab at 0.01 to 10 mg/kg every 2 weeks. Patients assigned to dose escalation were diagnosed with hepatocellular carcinoma, melanoma, renal cell or head and neck cancer.

In this sample, this clone turned up a few times. The germline CDR1 and CDR2 sequences are SEHNR and FQNEAQ (reference sequence). The CDR3 has 12 amino acids. V was pared by 6 bases and J by 0 bases, with 5 bases between. The protocol was immunoSEQ multiplex PCR, while the TCRdb copy is restricted to in-frame clones and leaves out a portion. Of tens of thousands of clones listed, 86% are singletons. Sequenced material: CD4+ or CD8+ T cells sorted from blood, taken in a trial of the OX40 agonist ivuxolimab. This chain links TRBV7-9 with TRBJ1-1, with no clear D. This sequence was found in an adult with an advanced solid tumor such as melanoma, head and neck, liver or kidney cancer. The CDR3 region has the DNA TGTGCCAGCAGAAACCTGAACACTGAAGCTTTCTTT. It encodes CASRNLNTEAFF.